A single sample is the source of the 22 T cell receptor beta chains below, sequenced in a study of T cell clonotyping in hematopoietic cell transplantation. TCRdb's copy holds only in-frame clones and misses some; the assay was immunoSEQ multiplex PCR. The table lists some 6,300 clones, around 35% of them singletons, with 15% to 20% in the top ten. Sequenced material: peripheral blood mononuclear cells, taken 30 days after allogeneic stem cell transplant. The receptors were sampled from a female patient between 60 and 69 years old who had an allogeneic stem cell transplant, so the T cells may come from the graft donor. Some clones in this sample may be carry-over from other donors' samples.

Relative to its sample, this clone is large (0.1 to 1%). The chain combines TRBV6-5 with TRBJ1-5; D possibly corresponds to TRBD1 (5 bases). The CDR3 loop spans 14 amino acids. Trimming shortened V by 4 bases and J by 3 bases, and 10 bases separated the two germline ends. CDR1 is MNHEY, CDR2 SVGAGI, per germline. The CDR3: CASSLARVNQPQHF. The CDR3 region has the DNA TGTGCCAGCAGTTTAGCCAGGGTCAATCAGCCCCAGCATTTT.

This chain's CDR3 is CASSLSSAEQYF. DNA for the CDR3: TGTGCCAGCAGCTTGTCCTCTGCCGAGCAGTACTTC. V usage is TRBV5-6 and J usage is TRBJ2-7; D not certain. The CDR3 length is 12 residues. The germline V and J ends were trimmed by 1 base and 6 bases, with 8 bases remaining between them. Germline loops: CDR1 SGHDT, CDR2 YYEEEE.

The CDR3 sequence: CAWVTVGEIRRPYEQYF. The CDR3 DNA reads TGTGCCTGGGTGACGGTTGGGGAGATTCGGCGCCCCTACGAGCAGTACTTC. The chain is built from TRBV30 and TRBJ2-7; tentatively, D is TRBD2 (5 bases). In germline, CDR1 is GTSNPN, CDR2 SVGIG (reference sequence). The CDR3 spans 17 residues. Trimming removed 5 bases at V and 2 bases at J, with 25 bases between.

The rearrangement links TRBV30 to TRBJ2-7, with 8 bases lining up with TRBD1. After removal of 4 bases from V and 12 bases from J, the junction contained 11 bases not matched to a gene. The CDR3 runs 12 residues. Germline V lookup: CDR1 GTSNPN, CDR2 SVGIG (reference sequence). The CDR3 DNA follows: TGTGCCTGGACCTCGGGGACAGGCCAGGGGTACTTC. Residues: CAWTSGTGQGYF.

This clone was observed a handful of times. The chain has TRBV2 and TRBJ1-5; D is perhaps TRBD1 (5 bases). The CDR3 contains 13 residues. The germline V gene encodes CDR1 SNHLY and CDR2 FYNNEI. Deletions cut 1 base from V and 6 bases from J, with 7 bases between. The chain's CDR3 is CASSEEGIQPQHF. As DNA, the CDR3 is TGTGCCAGCAGTGAAGAGGGGATTCAGCCCCAGCATTTT.

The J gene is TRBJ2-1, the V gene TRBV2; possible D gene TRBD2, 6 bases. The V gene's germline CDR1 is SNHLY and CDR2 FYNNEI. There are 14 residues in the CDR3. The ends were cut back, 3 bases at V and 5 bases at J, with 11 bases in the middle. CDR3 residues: CASSETWGDNEQFF. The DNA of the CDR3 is TGTGCCAGCAGTGAGACGTGGGGGGACAATGAGCAGTTCTTC.

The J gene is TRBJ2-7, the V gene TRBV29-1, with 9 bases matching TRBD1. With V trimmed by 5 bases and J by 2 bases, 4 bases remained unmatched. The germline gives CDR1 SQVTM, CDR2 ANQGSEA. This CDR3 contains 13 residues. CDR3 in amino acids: CSVPGTGTYEQYF. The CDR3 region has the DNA TGCAGCGTTCCCGGGACAGGGACCTACGAGCAGTACTTC.

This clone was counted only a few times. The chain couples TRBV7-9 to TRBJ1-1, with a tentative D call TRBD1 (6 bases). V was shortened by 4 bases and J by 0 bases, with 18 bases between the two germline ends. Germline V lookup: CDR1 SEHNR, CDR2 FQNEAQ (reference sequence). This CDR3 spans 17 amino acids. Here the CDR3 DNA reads TGTGCCAGCAGCTCCCGAGGGGGGAAGGGGATGAACACTGAAGCTTTCTTT. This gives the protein CASSSRGGKGMNTEAFF.

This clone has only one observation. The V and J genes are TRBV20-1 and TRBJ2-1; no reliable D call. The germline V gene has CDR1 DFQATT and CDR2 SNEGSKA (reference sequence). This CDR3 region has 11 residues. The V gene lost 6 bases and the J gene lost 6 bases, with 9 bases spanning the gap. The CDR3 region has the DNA TGCAGTGCCGATGAGAGCAATGAGCAGTTCTTC. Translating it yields CSADESNEQFF.

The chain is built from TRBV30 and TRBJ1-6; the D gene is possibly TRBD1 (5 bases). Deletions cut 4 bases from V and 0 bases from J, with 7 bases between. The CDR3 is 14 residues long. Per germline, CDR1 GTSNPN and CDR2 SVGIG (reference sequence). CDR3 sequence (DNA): TGTGCCTGGAAAGGGGACTCCTATAATTCACCCCTCCACTTT. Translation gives CAWKGDSYNSPLHF.

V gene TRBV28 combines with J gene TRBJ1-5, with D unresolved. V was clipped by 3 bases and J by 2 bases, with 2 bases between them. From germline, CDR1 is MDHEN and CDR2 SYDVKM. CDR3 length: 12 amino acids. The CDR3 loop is CASSFGNQPQHF. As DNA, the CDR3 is TGTGCCAGCAGTTTCGGCAATCAGCCCCAGCATTTT.

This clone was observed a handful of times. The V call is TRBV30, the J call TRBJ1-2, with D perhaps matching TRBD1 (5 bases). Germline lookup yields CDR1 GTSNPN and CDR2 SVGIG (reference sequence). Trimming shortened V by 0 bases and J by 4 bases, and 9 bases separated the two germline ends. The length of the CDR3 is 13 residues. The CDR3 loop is CAWSVGQGYGYTF. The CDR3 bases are TGTGCCTGGAGTGTTGGACAAGGCTATGGCTACACCTTC.

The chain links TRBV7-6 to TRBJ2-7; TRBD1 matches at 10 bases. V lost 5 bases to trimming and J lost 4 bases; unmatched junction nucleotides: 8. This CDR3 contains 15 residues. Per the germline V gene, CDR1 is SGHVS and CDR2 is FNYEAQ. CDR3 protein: CASSVGTGAVYEQYF. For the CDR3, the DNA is TGTGCCAGCAGCGTAGGGACAGGGGCCGTATACGAGCAGTACTTC.

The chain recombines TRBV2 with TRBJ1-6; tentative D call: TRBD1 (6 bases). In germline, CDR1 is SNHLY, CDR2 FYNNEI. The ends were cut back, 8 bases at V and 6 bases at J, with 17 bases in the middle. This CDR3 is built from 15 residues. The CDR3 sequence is CASSVGGLGNSPLHF. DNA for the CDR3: TGTGCCAGCTCTGTAGGGGGGCTTGGTAATTCACCCCTCCACTTT.

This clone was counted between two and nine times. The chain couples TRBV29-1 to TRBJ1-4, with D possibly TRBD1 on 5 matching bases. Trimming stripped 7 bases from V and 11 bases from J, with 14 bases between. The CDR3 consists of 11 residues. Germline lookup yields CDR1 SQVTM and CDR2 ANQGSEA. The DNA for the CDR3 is TGCAGCGGGTGGGGCCGGGGGAAACTGTTTTTT. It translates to CSGWGRGKLFF.

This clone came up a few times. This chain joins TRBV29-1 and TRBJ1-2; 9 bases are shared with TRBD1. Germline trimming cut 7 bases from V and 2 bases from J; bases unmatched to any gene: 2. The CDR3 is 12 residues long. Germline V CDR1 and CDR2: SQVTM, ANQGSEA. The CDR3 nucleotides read TGCAGCGGCGGACAGGGGAACTATGGCTACACCTTC. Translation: CSGGQGNYGYTF. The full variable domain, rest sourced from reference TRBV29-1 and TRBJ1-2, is SAVISQKPSRDICQRGTSLTIQCQVDSQVTMMFWYRQQPGQSLTLIATANQGSEATYESGFVIDKFPISRPNLTFSTLTVSNMSPEDSSIYLCSGGQGNYGYTFGSGTRLTVV.

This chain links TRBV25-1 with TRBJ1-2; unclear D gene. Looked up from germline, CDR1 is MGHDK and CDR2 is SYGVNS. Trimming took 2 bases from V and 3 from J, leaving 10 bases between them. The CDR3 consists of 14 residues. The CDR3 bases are TGTGCCAGCAGTGAAGGCCGGGGATACTATGGCTACACCTTC. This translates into CASSEGRGYYGYTF.

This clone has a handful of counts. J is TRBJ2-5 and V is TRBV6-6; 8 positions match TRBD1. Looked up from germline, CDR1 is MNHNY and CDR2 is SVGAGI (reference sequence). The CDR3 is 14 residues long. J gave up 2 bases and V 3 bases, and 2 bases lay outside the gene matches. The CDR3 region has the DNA TGTGCCAGCAGTTATTGGACAGGGCAAGAGACCCAGTACTTC. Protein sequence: CASSYWTGQETQYF.

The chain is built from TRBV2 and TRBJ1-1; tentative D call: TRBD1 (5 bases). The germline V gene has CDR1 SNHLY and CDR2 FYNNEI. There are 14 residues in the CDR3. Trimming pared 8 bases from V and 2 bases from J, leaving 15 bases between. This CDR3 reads CASGGEGINTEAFF. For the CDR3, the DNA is TGTGCCAGCGGTGGGGAGGGGATTAACACTGAAGCTTTCTTT.

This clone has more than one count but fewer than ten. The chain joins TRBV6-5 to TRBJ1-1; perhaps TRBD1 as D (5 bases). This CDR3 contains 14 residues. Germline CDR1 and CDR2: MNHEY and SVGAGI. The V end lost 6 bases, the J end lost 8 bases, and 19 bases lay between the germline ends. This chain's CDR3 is CASSQGGEPPEAFF. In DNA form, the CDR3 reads TGTGCCAGCAGCCAGGGTGGCGAGCCCCCCGAAGCTTTCTTT.

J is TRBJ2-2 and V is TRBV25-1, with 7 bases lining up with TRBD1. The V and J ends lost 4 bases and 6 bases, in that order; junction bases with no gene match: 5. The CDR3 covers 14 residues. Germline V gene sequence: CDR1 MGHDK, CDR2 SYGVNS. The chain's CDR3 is CASSGQTGPGELFF. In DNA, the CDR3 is TGTGCCAGCAGTGGACAGACAGGGCCCGGGGAGCTGTTTTTT.

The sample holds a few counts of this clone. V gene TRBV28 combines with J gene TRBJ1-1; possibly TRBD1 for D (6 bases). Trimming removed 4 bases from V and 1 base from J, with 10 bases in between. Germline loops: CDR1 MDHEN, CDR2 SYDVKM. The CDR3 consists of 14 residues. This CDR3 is CASSSGQPNTEAFF. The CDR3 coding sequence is TGTGCCAGCAGTTCAGGACAGCCGAACACTGAAGCTTTCTTT.